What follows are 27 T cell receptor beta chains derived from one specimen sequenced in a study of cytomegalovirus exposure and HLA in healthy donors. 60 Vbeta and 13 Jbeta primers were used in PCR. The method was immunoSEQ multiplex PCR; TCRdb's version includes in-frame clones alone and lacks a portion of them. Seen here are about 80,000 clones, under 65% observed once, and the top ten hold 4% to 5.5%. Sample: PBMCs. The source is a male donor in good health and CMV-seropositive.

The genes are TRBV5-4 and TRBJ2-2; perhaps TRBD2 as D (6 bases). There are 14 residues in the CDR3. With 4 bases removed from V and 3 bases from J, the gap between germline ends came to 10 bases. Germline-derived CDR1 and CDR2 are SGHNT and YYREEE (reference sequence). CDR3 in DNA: TGTGCCAGCAGCGGAGCGGGTTACACCGGGGAGCTGTTTTTT. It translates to CASSGAGYTGELFF.

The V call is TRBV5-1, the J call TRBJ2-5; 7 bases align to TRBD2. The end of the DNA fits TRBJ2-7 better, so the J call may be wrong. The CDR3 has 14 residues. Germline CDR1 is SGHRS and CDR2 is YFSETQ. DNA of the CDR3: TGCGCCAGCAGCTTGGAGGCGGGAGCCTACGAGCAGTACTTC. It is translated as CASSLEAGAYEQYF.

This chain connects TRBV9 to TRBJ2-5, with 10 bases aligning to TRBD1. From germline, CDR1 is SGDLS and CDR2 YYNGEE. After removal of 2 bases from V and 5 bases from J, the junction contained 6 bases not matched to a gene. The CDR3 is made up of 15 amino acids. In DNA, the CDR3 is TGTGCCAGCAGCGTGGGGACAGGGGCGGTCGAGACCCAGTACTTC. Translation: CASSVGTGAVETQYF. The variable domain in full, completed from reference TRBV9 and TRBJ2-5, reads DSGVTQTPKHLITATGQRVTLRCSPRSGDLSVYWYQQSLDQGLQFLIQYYNGEERAKGNILERFSAQQFPDLHSELNLSSLELGDSALYFCASSVGTGAVETQYFGPGTRLLVL.

CDR3 in DNA: TGTGCCAGCAGTTCCCTACTCCCCCTAGAGGGCTCCTACAATGAGCAGTTCTTC. It encodes CASSSLLPLEGSYNEQFF. V usage is TRBV7-3 and J usage is TRBJ2-1; D may be TRBD2 (5 bases). This CDR3 is 18 amino acids long. CDR1 SGHTA and CDR2 FQGTGA come from the germline V gene. With 6 bases removed from V and 0 bases from J, the gap between germline ends came to 21 bases.

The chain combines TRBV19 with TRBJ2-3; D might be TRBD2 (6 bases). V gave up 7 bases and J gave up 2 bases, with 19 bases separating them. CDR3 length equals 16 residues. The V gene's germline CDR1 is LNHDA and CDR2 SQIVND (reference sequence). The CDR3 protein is CASISGGVPYTDTQYF. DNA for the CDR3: TGTGCCAGTATCTCGGGCGGGGTTCCCTACACAGATACGCAGTATTTT.

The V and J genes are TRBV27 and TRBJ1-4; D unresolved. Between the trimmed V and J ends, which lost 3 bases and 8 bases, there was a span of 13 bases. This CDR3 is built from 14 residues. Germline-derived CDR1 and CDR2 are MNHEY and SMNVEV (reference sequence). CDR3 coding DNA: TGTGCCAGCAGTTTTACCGCTCCGAGGGAAAAACTGTTTTTT. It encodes CASSFTAPREKLFF.

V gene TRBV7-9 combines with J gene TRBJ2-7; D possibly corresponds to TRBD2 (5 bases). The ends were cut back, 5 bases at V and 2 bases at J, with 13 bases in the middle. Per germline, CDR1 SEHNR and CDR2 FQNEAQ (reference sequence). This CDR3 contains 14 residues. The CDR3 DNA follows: TGTGCCAGCAGCGCGGGTGAACGGACCTACGAGCAGTACTTC. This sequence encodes CASSAGERTYEQYF.

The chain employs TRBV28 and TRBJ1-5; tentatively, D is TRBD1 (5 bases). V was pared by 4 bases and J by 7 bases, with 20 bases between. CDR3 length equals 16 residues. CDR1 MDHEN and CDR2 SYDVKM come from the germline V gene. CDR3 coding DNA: TGTGCCAGCAGTTCCTGGGGGGACTTAGAGGGCCAGCCCCAGCATTTT. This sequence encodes CASSSWGDLEGQPQHF.

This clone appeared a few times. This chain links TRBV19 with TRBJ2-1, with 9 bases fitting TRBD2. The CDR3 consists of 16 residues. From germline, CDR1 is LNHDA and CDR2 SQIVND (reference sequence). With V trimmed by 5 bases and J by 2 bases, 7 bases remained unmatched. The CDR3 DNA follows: TGTGCCAGTAGTCGTCGCGGGAGGGGGACCTACAATGAGCAGTTCTTC. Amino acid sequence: CASSRRGRGTYNEQFF.

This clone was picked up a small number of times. The CDR3 DNA follows: TGTGCCAGCTCACCACTTGAAGGGACAGTAACTGGGGCCAACGTCCTGACTTTC. Its translation: CASSPLEGTVTGANVLTF. V gene TRBV18 combines with J gene TRBJ2-6; 7 nucleotides agree with TRBD1. With 1 base clipped from V and 2 bases from J, the junction kept 8 bases outside the gene matches. This CDR3 has 18 amino acids. CDR1 and CDR2 (germline): KGHSH, LQKENI.

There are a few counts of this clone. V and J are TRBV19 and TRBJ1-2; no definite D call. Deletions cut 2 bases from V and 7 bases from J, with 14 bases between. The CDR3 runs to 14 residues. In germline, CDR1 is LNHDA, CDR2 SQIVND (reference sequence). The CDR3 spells CASSIRPRGGGYTF. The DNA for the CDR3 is TGTGCCAGTAGTATAAGACCTCGAGGTGGTGGCTACACCTTC. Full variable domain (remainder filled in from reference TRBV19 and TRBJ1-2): DGGITQSPKYLFRKEGQNVTLSCEQNLNHDAMYWYRQDPGQGLRLIYYSQIVNDFQKGDIAEGYSVSREKKESFPLTVTSAQKNPTAFYLCASSIRPRGGGYTFGSGTRLTVV.

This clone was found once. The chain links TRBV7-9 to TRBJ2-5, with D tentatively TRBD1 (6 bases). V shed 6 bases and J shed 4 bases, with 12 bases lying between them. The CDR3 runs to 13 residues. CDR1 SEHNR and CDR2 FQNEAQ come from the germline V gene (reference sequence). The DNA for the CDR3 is TGTGCCAGCAGGTCAGGACAGAGAGAGACCCAGTACTTC. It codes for CASRSGQRETQYF.

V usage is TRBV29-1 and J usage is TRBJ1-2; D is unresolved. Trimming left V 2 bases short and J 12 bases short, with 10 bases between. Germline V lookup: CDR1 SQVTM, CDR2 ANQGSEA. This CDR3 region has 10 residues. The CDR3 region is CSVETAENTF. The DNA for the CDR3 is TGCAGCGTTGAAACCGCCGAGAACACCTTC. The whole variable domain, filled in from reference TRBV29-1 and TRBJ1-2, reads SAVISQKPSRDICQRGTSLTIQCQVDSQVTMMFWYRQQPGQSLTLIATANQGSEATYESGFVIDKFPISRPNLTFSTLTVSNMSPEDSSIYLCSVETAENTFGSGTRLTVV.

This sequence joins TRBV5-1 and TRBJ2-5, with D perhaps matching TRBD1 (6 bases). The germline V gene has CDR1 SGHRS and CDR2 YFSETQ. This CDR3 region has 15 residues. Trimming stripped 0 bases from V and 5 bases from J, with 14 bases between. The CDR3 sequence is CASSLAGDTRETQYF. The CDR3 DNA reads TGCGCCAGCAGCTTGGCTGGGGACACCCGGGAGACCCAGTACTTC.

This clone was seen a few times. CDR3 sequence: CASSLDLQGVQYF. The DNA for the CDR3 is TGTGCCAGCAGCTTAGATCTTCAGGGGGTTCAGTACTTC. The chain employs TRBV11-2 and TRBJ2-4, with 7 bases identical to TRBD1. Per the germline V gene, CDR1 is SGHAT and CDR2 is FQNNGV. Trimming at V came to 0 bases and at J to 11 bases, leaving 4 bases not matched to a gene. The CDR3 is made up of 13 amino acids.

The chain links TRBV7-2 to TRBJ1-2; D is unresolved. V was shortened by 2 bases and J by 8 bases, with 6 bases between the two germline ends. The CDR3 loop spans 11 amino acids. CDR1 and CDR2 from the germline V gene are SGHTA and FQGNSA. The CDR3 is CASSLSRGYTF. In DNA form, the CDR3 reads TGTGCCAGCAGCTTATCGAGGGGCTACACCTTC.

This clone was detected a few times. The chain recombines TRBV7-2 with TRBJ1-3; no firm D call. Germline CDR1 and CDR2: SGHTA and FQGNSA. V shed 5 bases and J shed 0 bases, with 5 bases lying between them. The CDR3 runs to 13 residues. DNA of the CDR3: TGTGCCAGCAGCGGAGTCTCTGGAAACACCATATATTTT. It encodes CASSGVSGNTIYF. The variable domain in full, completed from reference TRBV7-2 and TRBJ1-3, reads GAGVSQSPSNKVTEKGKDVELRCDPISGHTALYWYRQSLGQGLEFLIYFQGNSAPDKSGLPSDRFSAERTGGSVSTLTIQRTQQEDSAVYLCASSGVSGNTIYFGEGSWLTVV.

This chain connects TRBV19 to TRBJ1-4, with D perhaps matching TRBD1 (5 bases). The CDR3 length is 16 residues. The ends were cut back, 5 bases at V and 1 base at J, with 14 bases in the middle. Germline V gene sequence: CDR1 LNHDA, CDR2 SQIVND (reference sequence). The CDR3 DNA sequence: TGTGCCAGTAGTCTCACCCGGGGACTAACTAATGAAAAACTGTTTTTT. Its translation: CASSLTRGLTNEKLFF. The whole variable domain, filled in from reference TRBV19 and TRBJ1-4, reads DGGITQSPKYLFRKEGQNVTLSCEQNLNHDAMYWYRQDPGQGLRLIYYSQIVNDFQKGDIAEGYSVSREKKESFPLTVTSAQKNPTAFYLCASSLTRGLTNEKLFFGSGTQLSVL.

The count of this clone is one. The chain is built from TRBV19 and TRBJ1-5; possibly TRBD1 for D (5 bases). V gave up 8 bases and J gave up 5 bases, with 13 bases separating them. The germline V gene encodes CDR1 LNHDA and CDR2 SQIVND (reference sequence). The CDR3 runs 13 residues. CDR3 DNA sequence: TGTGCCAGTGTGCAGGGCGCCCATCAGCCCCAGCATTTT. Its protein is CASVQGAHQPQHF.

CDR3 in DNA: TGTGCCACCAGCCAAGTCCGGAGGAGGGGTGGACCGGACCTTCGAGTAGCCGCCTACAATGAGCAGTTCTTC. This sequence encodes CATSQVRRRGGPDLRVAAYNEQFF. The rearrangement links TRBV15 to TRBJ2-1, with D possibly matching TRBD2 (6 bases). Germline assignment: CDR1 LNHNV and CDR2 YYDKDF (reference sequence). With 5 bases removed from V and 2 bases from J, the gap between germline ends came to 40 bases. The CDR3 covers 24 residues.

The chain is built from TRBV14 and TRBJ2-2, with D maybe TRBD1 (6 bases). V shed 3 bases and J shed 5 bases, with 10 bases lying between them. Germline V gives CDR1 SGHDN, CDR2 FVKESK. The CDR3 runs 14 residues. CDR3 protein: CASSHVRGTGELFF. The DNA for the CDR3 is TGTGCCAGCAGCCACGTCAGGGGTACCGGGGAGCTGTTTTTT.

DNA of the CDR3: TGTGCCAGCAGCCCCGGGACTAGCGGGAGCTACGAGCAGTACTTC. It specifies CASSPGTSGSYEQYF. The chain carries TRBV9 and TRBJ2-5; the match to TRBD2 covers 14 bases. Near its end, the DNA agrees better with TRBJ2-7, so the J call may be wrong. Germline V gives CDR1 SGDLS, CDR2 YYNGEE. The CDR3 has 15 residues.

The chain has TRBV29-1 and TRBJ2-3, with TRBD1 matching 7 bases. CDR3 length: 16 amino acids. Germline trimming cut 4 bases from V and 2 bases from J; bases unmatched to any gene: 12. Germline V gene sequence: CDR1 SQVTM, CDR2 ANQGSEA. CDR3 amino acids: CSVVSVRDSYTDTQYF. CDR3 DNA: TGCAGCGTTGTCTCGGTGAGGGACAGTTACACAGATACGCAGTATTTT.

The CDR3 is CASSLTYTPYEQYF. The CDR3 bases are TGTGCCAGCAGCTTAACCTATACCCCCTACGAGCAGTACTTC. The chain has TRBV5-8 and TRBJ2-7; the D is unclear. Germline CDR1 is SGHTS and CDR2 is YDEGEE. There are 14 residues in the CDR3. The V and J ends lost 2 bases and 2 bases respectively, with 11 bases between them.

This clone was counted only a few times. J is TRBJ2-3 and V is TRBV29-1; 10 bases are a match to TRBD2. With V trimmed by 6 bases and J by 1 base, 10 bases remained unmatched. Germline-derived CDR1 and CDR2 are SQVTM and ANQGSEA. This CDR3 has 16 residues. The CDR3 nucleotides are TGCAGCGTGGCTAACGAGCGGGGGGGCGGCACAGATACGCAGTATTTT. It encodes CSVANERGGGTDTQYF.

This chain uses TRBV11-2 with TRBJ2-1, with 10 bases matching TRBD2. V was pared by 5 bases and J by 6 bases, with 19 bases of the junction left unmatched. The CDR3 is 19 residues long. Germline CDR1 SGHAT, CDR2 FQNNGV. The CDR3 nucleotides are TGTGCCAGCAGCCTAACCCCAGGGCACAGCGGGAGGGCGGGCAATGAGCAGTTCTTC. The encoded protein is CASSLTPGHSGRAGNEQFF.

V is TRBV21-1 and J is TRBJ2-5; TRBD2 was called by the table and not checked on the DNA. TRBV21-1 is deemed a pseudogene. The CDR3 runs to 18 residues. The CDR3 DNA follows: TGTGCCAGCAGCAAAAAAAACCCGGGAGCCCTATTATGGGAGACCCAGTACTTC. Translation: CASSKKNPGALLWETQYF.